This passage covers 30 T cell receptor beta chains from one sample sequenced in a study of cytomegalovirus exposure and HLA in healthy donors. Vbeta (60) and Jbeta (13) primers were used in the PCR. Measured with immunoSEQ multiplex PCR; TCRdb has only the in-frame clones, and not every one. This sample has approximately 91,000 clones, with about 68% found just once. The specimen was PBMCs. The receptors originated from a human donor in good health.

The CDR3 is CAISGRTANTEAFF. The DNA of the CDR3 is TGTGCCATCAGTGGTAGGACAGCGAACACTGAAGCTTTCTTT. This chain uses TRBV10-3 with TRBJ1-1; the D gene is possibly TRBD1 (6 bases). The CDR3 runs 14 residues. The V and J ends lost 4 bases and 1 base respectively, with 10 bases between them. Germline CDR1 reads ENHRY; CDR2 reads SYGVKD.

In DNA form, the CDR3 reads TGTGCCAGCAGCCAAGAGTGGGCGGGGGGGCACTTTTCGACAGATACGCAGTATTTT. It yields the protein CASSQEWAGGHFSTDTQYF. The genes are TRBV4-2 and TRBJ2-3; TRBD2 matches at 9 bases. The V and J ends lost 0 bases and 3 bases, in that order; junction bases with no gene match: 13. The CDR3 is 19 residues long. Germline V gene lookup returns CDR1 LGHNA and CDR2 YNFKEQ.

This clone has a handful of counts. This chain joins TRBV4-1 and TRBJ1-6, with D possibly matching TRBD1 (5 bases). The CDR3 has 16 residues. In germline, CDR1 is MGHRA, CDR2 YSYEKL. With 0 bases removed from V and 4 bases from J, the gap between germline ends came to 10 bases. The CDR3 here is CASSQEGGPYNSPLHF. The CDR3 DNA is TGCGCCAGCAGCCAAGAGGGGGGTCCTTATAATTCACCCCTCCACTTT.

The chain joins TRBV15 to TRBJ1-4; D is ambiguous. V gave up 7 bases and J gave up 8 bases, with 17 bases separating them. Germline V CDR1 and CDR2: LNHNV, YYDKDF (reference sequence). This CDR3 region has 14 residues. Written as DNA, the CDR3 is TGTGCCACCAACACAGCTCTCAGAAAGGAAAAACTGTTTTTT. Translation gives CATNTALRKEKLFF.

The chain couples TRBV2 to TRBJ2-2; D not resolved. CDR1 and CDR2 from the germline V gene are SNHLY and FYNNEI. This CDR3 has 13 residues. The ends were cut back, 7 bases at V and 5 bases at J, with 11 bases in the middle. For the CDR3, the DNA is TGTGCCAGCAAAAAACGGGTAACCGGGGAGCTGTTTTTT. Translated, it gives CASKKRVTGELFF. Using reference TRBV2 and TRBJ2-2 for the parts outside the CDR3, the full variable domain is EPEVTQTPSHQVTQMGQEVILRCVPISNHLYFYWYRQILGQKVEFLVSFYNNEISEKSEIFDDQFSVERPDGSNFTLKIRSTKLEDSAMYFCASKKRVTGELFFGEGSRLTVL.

The chain couples TRBV28 to TRBJ1-4; D uncertain. The CDR3 covers 12 residues. V was shortened by 3 bases and J by 8 bases, with 7 bases between the two germline ends. CDR1 is MDHEN, CDR2 SYDVKM, per germline. CDR3 loop: CASSLSEEKLFF. The CDR3 DNA is TGTGCCAGCAGTTTGTCCGAGGAAAAACTGTTTTTT.

The J gene is TRBJ2-5, the V gene TRBV2; tentative D call: TRBD1 (5 bases). From germline, CDR1 is SNHLY and CDR2 FYNNEI. This CDR3 contains 16 residues. Trimming shortened V by 5 bases and J by 2 bases, and 18 bases separated the two germline ends. The CDR3 here is CASSIQQQVLQETQYF. CDR3 DNA sequence: TGTGCCAGCAGTATTCAACAACAGGTGCTTCAAGAGACCCAGTACTTC.

The sample holds a few counts of this clone. The rearrangement joins TRBV2 to TRBJ1-6; 10 positions match TRBD1. Germline assignment: CDR1 SNHLY and CDR2 FYNNEI. The trim removed 4 bases at V and 6 bases at J, leaving 6 bases unmatched. This CDR3 is built from 16 residues. The CDR3 spells CASSARTGGTNSPLHF. Written as DNA, the CDR3 is TGTGCCAGCAGTGCCCGGACAGGGGGGACTAATTCACCCCTCCACTTT.

This clone was counted between two and nine times. This chain uses TRBV7-2 with TRBJ1-1; the D is unclear. V was trimmed by 4 bases and J by 5 bases, leaving 14 bases between them. Per germline, CDR1 SGHTA and CDR2 FQGNSA. The CDR3 has 14 residues. CDR3 residues: CASSYGVLRTEAFF. CDR3 bases: TGTGCCAGCAGCTACGGTGTACTCAGGACTGAAGCTTTCTTT.

The chain joins TRBV18 to TRBJ1-2; 8 bases are a match to TRBD1. V was clipped by 5 bases and J by 6 bases; unmatched bases: 5. The CDR3 covers 13 residues. From germline, CDR1 is KGHSH and CDR2 LQKENI. The CDR3 loop reads CASSNRGGDGYTF. CDR3 coding DNA: TGTGCCAGCTCAAACAGGGGGGGCGATGGCTACACCTTC.

The rearrangement joins TRBV30 to TRBJ1-6, with 8 nucleotides matching TRBD1. CDR1 is GTSNPN and CDR2 is SVGIG in the germline V gene (reference sequence). The J segment lost 2 bases and the V segment lost 4 bases, leaving 4 bases of the junction unmatched. The CDR3 sequence is 15 residues long. The CDR3 DNA follows: TGTGCCTGGACCACAGGGGGTACCTATAATTCACCCCTCCACTTT. It translates to CAWTTGGTYNSPLHF. Variable domain in full (rest from reference TRBV30 and TRBJ1-6): SQTIHQWPATLVQPVGSPLSLECTVEGTSNPNLYWYRQAAGRGLQLLFYSVGIGQISSEVPQNLSASRPQDRQFILSSKKLLLSDSGFYLCAWTTGGTYNSPLHFGNGTRLTVT.

The gene calls are TRBV4-3 and TRBJ2-3; 7 bases map to TRBD2. The trim removed 0 bases at V and 6 bases at J, leaving 12 bases unmatched. CDR1 is LGHNA and CDR2 is YSLEER in the germline V gene. The CDR3 extends over 17 amino acids. DNA of the CDR3: TGCGCCAGCAGCCAAGATACAGGACGGGGGGTGGCGGATACGCAGTATTTT. Translation: CASSQDTGRGVADTQYF.

This chain links TRBV30 with TRBJ2-5; D is perhaps TRBD2 (5 bases). This CDR3 has 14 residues. Trimming removed 3 bases from V and 1 base from J, with 12 bases in between. Germline-derived CDR1 and CDR2 are GTSNPN and SVGIG (reference sequence). The CDR3, as DNA: TGTGCCTGGAGCCCCGGACTGATCCAAGAGACCCAGTACTTC. Translating it yields CAWSPGLIQETQYF.

This rearrangement joins TRBV19 to TRBJ1-1; no clear D gene. This CDR3 has 14 residues. Germline assignment: CDR1 LNHDA and CDR2 SQIVND (reference sequence). V lost 5 bases and J lost 0, with 10 bases in between. The CDR3 reads CASSLNNMNTEAFF. The DNA of the CDR3 is TGTGCCAGTAGTTTGAATAACATGAACACTGAAGCTTTCTTT.

V gene TRBV13 combines with J gene TRBJ1-2; TRBD1 is a possible D gene (6 bases). V was cut by 5 bases and J by 4 bases, with 11 bases left in between. The CDR3 runs to 13 residues. From germline, CDR1 is PRHDT and CDR2 FYEKMQ (reference sequence). CDR3: CASSLRGTYGYTF. The DNA for the CDR3 is TGTGCCAGCAGCCTAAGGGGGACCTATGGCTACACCTTC.

The chain combines TRBV9 with TRBJ2-1, with TRBD2 matching over 14 bases. V dropped 4 bases and J dropped 0; count of bases not matched to a gene: 3. The germline V gene has CDR1 SGDLS and CDR2 YYNGEE. The CDR3 totals 17 residues. CDR3: CASSWTSGGSSYNEQFF. The CDR3 DNA follows: TGTGCCAGCAGCTGGACTAGCGGGGGGAGCTCCTACAATGAGCAGTTCTTC.

This rearrangement joins TRBV15 to TRBJ2-7; D not resolved. Germline CDR1 is LNHNV and CDR2 is YYDKDF (reference sequence). V gave up 1 base and J gave up 4 bases, with 8 bases separating them. The CDR3 is 13 amino acids. CDR3 loop: CATSRGRQYEQYF. The CDR3 coding sequence is TGTGCCACCAGCAGAGGGCGGCAGTACGAGCAGTACTTC.

This clone has only one observation. The chain couples TRBV9 to TRBJ2-5; 10 bases fit TRBD1. This CDR3 is built from 16 residues. CDR1 is SGDLS and CDR2 is YYNGEE in the germline V gene. J gave up 4 bases and V 4 bases, and 10 bases lay outside the gene matches. CDR3 sequence reads: CASSPTGQGVLETQYF. Written as DNA, the CDR3 is TGTGCCAGCAGCCCCACTGGACAGGGGGTATTAGAGACCCAGTACTTC. The variable domain in full, completed from reference TRBV9 and TRBJ2-5, reads DSGVTQTPKHLITATGQRVTLRCSPRSGDLSVYWYQQSLDQGLQFLIQYYNGEERAKGNILERFSAQQFPDLHSELNLSSLELGDSALYFCASSPTGQGVLETQYFGPGTRLLVL.

The rearrangement links TRBV5-5 to TRBJ1-5, with a weak D call TRBD1 (5 bases). V was clipped by 0 bases and J by 7 bases, with 11 bases between them. The germline CDR1 and CDR2 sequences are SGHKS and YYEKEE (reference sequence). CDR3 length: 14 amino acids. CDR3 in amino acids: CASSLGPGWQPQHF. In nucleotides, the CDR3 is TGTGCCAGCAGCTTGGGGCCAGGGTGGCAGCCCCAGCATTTT.

This chain connects TRBV30 to TRBJ1-6, with D tentatively TRBD1 (6 bases). The CDR3 consists of 16 residues. V was pared by 2 bases and J by 1 base, with 12 bases between. The germline V gene has CDR1 GTSNPN and CDR2 SVGIG (reference sequence). CDR3 nucleotide sequence: TGTGCCTGGAGTTTGGCAGGGGCTTCCTATAATTCACCCCTCCACTTT. Its protein is CAWSLAGASYNSPLHF.

The rearrangement uses TRBV29-1 and TRBJ2-3; 10 positions agree with TRBD2. The germline gives CDR1 SQVTM, CDR2 ANQGSEA. J was trimmed by 5 bases and V by 5 bases; bases with no gene match: 7. The CDR3 covers 14 residues. The CDR3 loop is CSVPLAGVIDTQYF. For the CDR3, the DNA is TGCAGCGTTCCCCTAGCGGGGGTTATAGATACGCAGTATTTT.

The chain has TRBV7-9 and TRBJ1-2, with 7 bases fitting TRBD1. The CDR3 spans 16 residues. Losses at the gene ends were 1 base for V and 3 bases for J; bases not matched to a gene: 8. Germline V lookup: CDR1 SEHNR, CDR2 FQNEAQ (reference sequence). This CDR3 reads CASSLEYFGTDYGYTF. The CDR3 DNA is TGTGCCAGCAGCTTAGAGTATTTTGGGACAGACTATGGCTACACCTTC.

The chain has TRBV5-1 and TRBJ2-3; 10 bases agree with TRBD2. The J segment lost 2 bases and the V segment lost 3 bases, leaving 9 bases of the junction unmatched. Germline V CDR1 and CDR2: SGHRS, YFSETQ. This CDR3 comprises 17 residues. The CDR3 sequence: CASSWTERGGFTDTQYF. The CDR3 nucleotides are TGCGCCAGCAGCTGGACGGAGCGGGGGGGATTCACAGATACGCAGTATTTT.

The V gene is TRBV7-8, the J gene TRBJ1-2; 8 bases match TRBD1. The CDR3 contains 14 residues. Per the germline V gene, CDR1 is SGHVS and CDR2 is FQNEAQ. V gave up 5 bases and J gave up 6 bases; unmatched junction bases: 8. The CDR3 spells CASSRDRGFDGYTF. In DNA, the CDR3 is TGTGCCAGCAGCCGAGACAGGGGATTTGATGGCTACACCTTC.

The chain is built from TRBV29-1 and TRBJ1-2, with a tentative D call TRBD1 (6 bases). The V end lost 0 bases, the J end lost 10 bases, and 15 bases lay between the germline ends. The CDR3 spans 13 residues. CDR1 is SQVTM, CDR2 ANQGSEA, per germline. CDR3 protein: CSVEDFTGFAYTF. DNA for the CDR3: TGCAGCGTTGAAGATTTCACAGGGTTCGCCTACACCTTC.

This clone was seen a few times. The genes are TRBV4-3 and TRBJ2-2, with 11 nucleotides matching TRBD2. Germline CDR1 and CDR2: LGHNA and YSLEER. V gave up 4 bases and J gave up 6 bases; unmatched junction bases: 7. This CDR3 contains 16 residues. The CDR3 loop reads CASSPIAGGLAGELFF. For the CDR3, the DNA is TGCGCCAGCAGCCCGATAGCGGGGGGGTTGGCCGGGGAGCTGTTTTTT.

The chain combines TRBV14 with TRBJ1-1, with D maybe TRBD1 (5 bases). V lost 0 bases and J 5 bases, leaving 7 bases between the germline ends. The CDR3 runs to 13 residues. Per the germline V gene, CDR1 is SGHDN and CDR2 is FVKESK. As DNA, the CDR3 is TGTGCCAGCAGCCAAGAAAGGGGAACTGAAGCTTTCTTT. Protein: CASSQERGTEAFF. The variable domain in full, completed from reference TRBV14 and TRBJ1-1, reads EAGVTQFPSHSVIEKGQTVTLRCDPISGHDNLYWYRRVMGKEIKFLLHFVKESKQDESGMPNNRFLAERTGGTYSTLKVQPAELEDSGVYFCASSQERGTEAFFGQGTRLTVV.

This chain links TRBV6-6 with TRBJ2-1; possible D gene TRBD1, 6 bases. The CDR3 has 14 amino acids. With 6 bases removed from V and 4 bases from J, the gap between germline ends came to 13 bases. The germline CDR1 and CDR2 sequences are MNHNY and SVGAGI (reference sequence). In nucleotides, the CDR3 is TGTGCCAGCAGCAGTACGAGGGGGTACAATGAGCAGTTCTTC. It translates to CASSSTRGYNEQFF.

The chain combines TRBV30 with TRBJ1-1, with TRBD1 as a possible D gene (5 bases). The CDR3 has 11 residues. Germline V CDR1 and CDR2: GTSNPN, SVGIG (reference sequence). V was shortened by 0 bases and J by 8 bases, with 7 bases between the two germline ends. CDR3 amino acids: CAWSVGGEAFF. The CDR3 DNA is TGTGCCTGGAGTGTGGGGGGAGAAGCTTTCTTT.

The rearrangement joins TRBV9 to TRBJ1-3; 10 nucleotides agree with TRBD1. The CDR3 sequence is 15 residues long. J was trimmed by 7 bases and V by 1 base; bases with no gene match: 5. CDR1 SGDLS and CDR2 YYNGEE come from the germline V gene. In DNA form, the CDR3 reads TGTGCCAGCAGCGTATGGGGGACAGGGGTGAACACCATATATTTT. This sequence encodes CASSVWGTGVNTIYF.